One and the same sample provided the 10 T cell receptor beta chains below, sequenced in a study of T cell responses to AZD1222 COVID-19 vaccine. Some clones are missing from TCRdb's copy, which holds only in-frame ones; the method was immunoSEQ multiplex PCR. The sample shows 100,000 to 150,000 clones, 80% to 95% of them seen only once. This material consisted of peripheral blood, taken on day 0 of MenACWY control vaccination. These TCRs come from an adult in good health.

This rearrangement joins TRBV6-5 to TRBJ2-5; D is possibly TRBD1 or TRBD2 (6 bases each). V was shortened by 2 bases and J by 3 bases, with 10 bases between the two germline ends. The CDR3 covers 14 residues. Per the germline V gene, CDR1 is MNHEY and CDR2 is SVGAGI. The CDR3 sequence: CASSYGGPKETQYF. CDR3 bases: TGTGCCAGCAGTTACGGGGGGCCCAAAGAGACCCAGTACTTC.

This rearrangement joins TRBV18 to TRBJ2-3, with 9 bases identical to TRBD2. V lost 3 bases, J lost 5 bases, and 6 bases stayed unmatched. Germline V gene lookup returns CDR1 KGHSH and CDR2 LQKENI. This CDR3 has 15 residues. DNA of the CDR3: TGTGCCAGCTCACCTCGCCGCGGGGGGGAAGATACGCAGTATTTT. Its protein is CASSPRRGGEDTQYF.

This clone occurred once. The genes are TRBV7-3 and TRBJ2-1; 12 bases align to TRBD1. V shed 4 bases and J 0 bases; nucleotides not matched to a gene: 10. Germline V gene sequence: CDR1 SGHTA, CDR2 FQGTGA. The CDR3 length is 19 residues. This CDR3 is CASSSGTGGVRGSYNEQFF. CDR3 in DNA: TGTGCCAGCAGCTCCGGGACAGGGGGCGTAAGGGGCTCCTACAATGAGCAGTTCTTC. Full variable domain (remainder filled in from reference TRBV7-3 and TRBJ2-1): GAGVSQTPSNKVTEKGKYVELRCDPISGHTALYWYRQSLGQGPEFLIYFQGTGAADDSGLPNDRFFAVRPEGSVSTLKIQRTERGDSAVYLCASSSGTGGVRGSYNEQFFGPGTRLTVL.

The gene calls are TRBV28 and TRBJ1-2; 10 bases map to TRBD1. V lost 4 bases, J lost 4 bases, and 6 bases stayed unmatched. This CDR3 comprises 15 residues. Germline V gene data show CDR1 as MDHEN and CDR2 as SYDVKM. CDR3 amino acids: CASSSSGTGAYGYTF. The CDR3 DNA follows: TGTGCCAGCAGTTCATCCGGGACAGGGGCCTATGGCTACACCTTC.

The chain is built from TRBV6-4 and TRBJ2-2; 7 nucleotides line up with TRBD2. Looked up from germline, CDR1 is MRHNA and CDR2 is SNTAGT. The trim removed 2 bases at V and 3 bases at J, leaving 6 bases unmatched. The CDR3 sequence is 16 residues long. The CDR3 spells CASSDVEGRDTGELFF. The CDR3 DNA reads TGTGCCAGCAGTGACGTGGAAGGGAGGGACACCGGGGAGCTGTTTTTT.

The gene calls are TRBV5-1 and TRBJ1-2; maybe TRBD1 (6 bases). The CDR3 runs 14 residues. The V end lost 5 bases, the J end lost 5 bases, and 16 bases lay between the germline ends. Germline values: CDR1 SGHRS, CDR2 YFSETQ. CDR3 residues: CASRPGTTTYGYTF. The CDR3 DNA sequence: TGCGCCAGCAGACCCGGGACAACCACTTATGGCTACACCTTC.

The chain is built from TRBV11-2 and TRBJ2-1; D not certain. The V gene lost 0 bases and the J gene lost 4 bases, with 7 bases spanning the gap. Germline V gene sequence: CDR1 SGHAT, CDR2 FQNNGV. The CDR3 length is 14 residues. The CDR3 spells CASSLEVRYNEQFF. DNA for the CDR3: TGTGCCAGCAGCTTAGAAGTCCGTTACAATGAGCAGTTCTTC.

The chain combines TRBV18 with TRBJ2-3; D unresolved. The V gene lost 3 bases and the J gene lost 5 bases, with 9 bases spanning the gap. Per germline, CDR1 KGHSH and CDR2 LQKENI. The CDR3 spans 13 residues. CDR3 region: CASSPHPRDTQYF. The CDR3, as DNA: TGTGCCAGCTCACCCCACCCTCGAGATACGCAGTATTTT.

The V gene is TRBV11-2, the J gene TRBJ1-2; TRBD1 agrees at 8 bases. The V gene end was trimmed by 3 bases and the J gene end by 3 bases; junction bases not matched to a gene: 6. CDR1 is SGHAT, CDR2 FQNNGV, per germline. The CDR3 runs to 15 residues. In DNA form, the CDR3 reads TGTGCCAGCAGCTTCGACAGGGGCGGGTACTATGGCTACACCTTC. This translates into CASSFDRGGYYGYTF.

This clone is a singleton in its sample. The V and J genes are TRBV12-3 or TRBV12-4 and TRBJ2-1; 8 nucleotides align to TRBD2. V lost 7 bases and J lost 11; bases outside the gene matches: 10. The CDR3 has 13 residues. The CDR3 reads CASTPPGGAKQFF. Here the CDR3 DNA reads TGTGCCAGCACCCCCCCGGGGGGGGCCAAGCAGTTCTTC.